One sample yielded the 8 T cell receptor beta chains listed below, sequenced in a study of shared clonotypes between healthy human individuals. The method was immunoSEQ multiplex PCR; TCRdb's version includes in-frame clones alone and lacks a portion of them. The data hold 2 million to 2.5 million clones, with over 85% observed a single time. The material sequenced was naive CD4+ T cells from PBMCs. Subset given: CD45RA+ positively selected. The receptors originated from a man aged 18 to 30 in good health. Some clones in this sample may be carry-over from other donors' samples.

The chain is built from TRBV7-3 and TRBJ2-2; the D gene is possibly TRBD2 (5 bases). The CDR3 has 15 amino acids. Germline CDR1 SGHTA, CDR2 FQGTGA. Trimming cost V 5 bases and J 4 bases, with 14 bases left between them. CDR3: CASSRLEGSTGELFF. In DNA form, the CDR3 reads TGTGCCAGCAGCCGCCTTGAGGGTAGCACCGGGGAGCTGTTTTTT.

This chain uses TRBV28 with TRBJ1-4; no reliable D call. Deletions cut 7 bases from V and 10 bases from J, with 19 bases between. Germline CDR1 and CDR2: MDHEN and SYDVKM. The CDR3 extends over 14 amino acids. CDR3 in amino acids: CASTEGGPSRKLFF. The CDR3 bases are TGTGCCAGCACCGAGGGTGGCCCGAGCCGAAAACTGTTTTTT.

The chain joins TRBV7-3 to TRBJ2-1; TRBD2 aligns across 9 bases. The CDR3 is 14 residues long. From germline, CDR1 is SGHTA and CDR2 FQGTGA. The J segment lost 9 bases and the V segment lost 3 bases, leaving 6 bases of the junction unmatched. The CDR3 region is CASSFKREETEQFF. The CDR3, as DNA: TGTGCCAGCAGCTTCAAGCGGGAGGAAACTGAGCAGTTCTTC. Drawing the rest from reference TRBV7-3 and TRBJ2-1, the complete variable domain is GAGVSQTPSNKVTEKGKYVELRCDPISGHTALYWYRQSLGQGPEFLIYFQGTGAADDSGLPNDRFFAVRPEGSVSTLKIQRTERGDSAVYLCASSFKREETEQFFGPGTRLTVL.

V and J are TRBV5-1 and TRBJ2-1; 8 positions agree with TRBD2. The CDR3 spans 15 residues. CDR1 and CDR2 (germline): SGHRS, YFSETQ. J gave up 5 bases and V 4 bases, and 8 bases lay outside the gene matches. The CDR3 sequence is CASSDISGANNEQFF. CDR3 DNA sequence: TGCGCCAGCAGCGATATTAGCGGGGCAAACAATGAGCAGTTCTTC.

The chain combines TRBV6-1 with TRBJ2-5; tentative D call: TRBD1 (6 bases). The CDR3 is 17 residues long. The germline V and J ends were trimmed by 1 base and 4 bases, with 19 bases remaining between them. Germline loops: CDR1 MNHNS, CDR2 SASEGT. The CDR3 reads CASSEGVQQGRGETQYF. The CDR3 nucleotides are TGTGCCAGCAGTGAAGGAGTCCAACAGGGTCGGGGAGAGACCCAGTACTTC.

The CDR3 sequence: CASMETWPWKEKLFF. CDR3 nucleotides: TGCGCCAGCATGGAGACCTGGCCATGGAAGGAAAAACTGTTTTTT. V and J are TRBV23-1 and TRBJ1-4; D unresolved. TRBV23-1 is placed among ORFs of uncertain function. V shed 7 bases and J shed 8 bases, with 20 bases lying between them. The CDR3 is made up of 15 amino acids.

The chain employs TRBV11-1 and TRBJ2-2; 13 bases align to TRBD2. The CDR3 spans 18 residues. Germline CDR1 is SGHAT and CDR2 is FQDESV (reference sequence). V shed 1 base, J shed 6 bases, and the junction held 8 bases outside the gene matches. Here the CDR3 reads CASSLVPGLAGKAGELFF. The DNA for the CDR3 is TGTGCCAGCAGCTTAGTCCCGGGACTAGCGGGAAAAGCCGGGGAGCTGTTTTTT.

This clone has just one count. This chain uses TRBV19 with TRBJ2-1; maybe TRBD2 (5 bases). Germline lookup yields CDR1 LNHDA and CDR2 SQIVND (reference sequence). The CDR3 totals 16 residues. Deletions cut 1 base from V and 3 bases from J, with 13 bases between. In DNA, the CDR3 is TGTGCCAGTAGTATAGGAGGGAGTAGAAACTACAATGAGCAGTTCTTC. It codes for CASSIGGSRNYNEQFF.